The TCR beta chain under discussion was sequenced for a study of T cell repertoires in ileal Crohn's disease. At the level of the study: M6 samples are neoterminal ileum biopsies from postoperative colonoscopy.

By share of the sample, this clone is large (0.1 to 1%). Each sample's TCRB immunosequencing used about 470 nanograms of biopsy DNA. TCRdb keeps only in-frame clones here, not all; method: immunoSEQ multiplex PCR. The sample records roughly 4,000 clones, 75% to 85% being singletons. The time point: neoterminal ileum biopsy at postoperative endoscopy, about 6 months after surgery. Germline V gene sequence: CDR1 SNHLY, CDR2 FYNNEI. The CDR3 is 13 amino acids. This TCR was recovered from an adult with Crohn's disease. The sequenced material came from ileal tissue. The chain recombines TRBV2 with TRBJ1-6; no clear D gene. CDR3 region: CAAKSSYNSPLHF. In nucleotides, the CDR3 is TGTGCTGCGAAGAGCTCCTATAATTCACCCCTCCACTTT.